This T cell receptor (beta chain) was identified during a study of blood T cell repertoires in COVID-19. Study overall: Sample material is recorded as cDNA or gDNA derived from T cells, B-cell-depleted T cells, or PBMCs.

Measured with immunoSEQ multiplex PCR; TCRdb has only the in-frame clones, and not every one. The sample records fewer than 300,000 clones, about four fifths being singletons. Germline CDR1 and CDR2: SNHLY and FYNNEI. Trimming removed 4 bases from V and 5 bases from J; junction bases left unmatched: 1. CDR3 length equals 12 residues. The chain employs TRBV2 and TRBJ1-2, with 7 bases that match TRBD1. Sequenced: peripheral blood. The sequence was obtained from a woman aged 18-29 years with acute or convalescent COVID-19. This chain's CDR3 is CASSGTGYGYTF. The CDR3 nucleotides are TGTGCCAGCAGTGGGACAGGTTATGGCTACACCTTC.